This entry is about one T cell receptor beta chain. The antigen it binds to is not known. Per-base qualities were not stored, and no clone one base away is much larger. This entry is derived from a study of T cell responses to AZD1222 COVID-19 vaccine (dated by TCRdb to the early 2020s). Concerning the study at large: A total of 230 to 250 trial participants underwent TCR sequencing, of whom approximately 200 had received two doses of AZD1222 and 26 had received two doses of the MenACWY control vaccine. Trial participants were enrolled by age into subgroups of 18-55, 56-69 and 70-plus years, and 148, 28 and 57 TCR-sequenced participants, respectively, were included in these subgroups.

The sample's time point label is to be understood as: about 28 days (+/-7) after the second vaccine dose. AZD1222 recipients whose second dose came at about 4 weeks and those whose second dose came at about 12 weeks were combined into one group, since spike-specific TCR depth and breadth did not differ between the two schedules. The vaccinee samples were drawn from two UK trials, COV001 and COV002, one of which was a single-blind randomized controlled phase 2/3 trial testing AZD1222 (ChAdOx1 nCoV-19) in healthy adults. For TCRbeta chain sequencing, PBMC samples from trial participants were taken at day 0 and at day 28 after the second dose. V and J are trimmed by 4 bases and 3 bases, and the gene matches miss 1 base of the junction. CDR1 and CDR2, per the germline V gene, are KGHSH and LQKENI. Reading from cysteine to phenylalanine, the CDR3 counts 14 amino acids. Of the read, only the CDR3 DNA is kept; its 42 bases are in frame from base 1.

The CDR3 regions of human TCRbeta chains were analyzed by immunosequencing. The published analysis was carried out like this. TCRs in the repertoires were matched against a reference library of SARS-CoV-2-specific TCRs that had been generated with the MIRA antigen-specificity platform. Breadth meant the fraction of unique TCRs that were SARS-CoV-2-associated, whereas depth meant the fraction of total T cells that were SARS-CoV-2-associated. Using the MIRA data, every spike-specific TCR was mapped to the spike region that the TCR reacted to and assigned to either a CD4 or a CD8 class. Log10-transformed breadth and depth values were compared by one-way ANOVA with Sidak's multiple comparisons tests. TCRdb stores this immuneACCESS table with in-frame sequences only. Part of the clones is absent; in the studies checked, under half of the shortfall reflects unresolved V genes, and no reason is known for the rest. V, J and clone size are taken as reported in that table, and D and trimming were inferred from the DNA itself. This sample gives tens of thousands of clones in total; less than 95% of them show up just once. Around 8% of the sample is in the top ten clones.

What the work shows at the level of the full study, not this receptor alone: Participants were mostly white British, with more females than males. The authors suggested clonal diversity may have been underestimated. The 56-69-year group was small, and its depth increase did not reach significance, likely because of low power. Vaccine-associated CD4 TCRs spanned the whole spike protein, with dominant responses in regions 160-218 and 743-854. No day 14 peak-response samples were available, so repertoires were characterized only after the peak T cell response. After two AZD1222 doses, spike-specific TCR breadth and depth were significantly higher than at day 0 and than in MenACWY recipients. Epitopes outside the regions mutated in the B.1.351 and B.1.1.7 variants were reportedly recognized by nearly half of the unique spike-specific TCRs. Conclusions about previously exposed vaccinees are limited, since just five or six AZD1222 recipients were seropositive for SARS-CoV-2 at baseline.

This specimen was peripheral blood, taken 28 days after the second AZD1222 dose. The V gene is TRBV18 and the J gene is TRBJ2-5, and TRBD2 aligns with 11 junction nucleotides. The receptor's source is an adult who received the AZD1222 COVID-19 vaccine. CDR3 region: CASSLGLAEETQYF. DNA sequence: TGTGCCAGCTCACTGGGACTAGCGGAAGAGACCCAGTACTTC.